The clone carrying this T cell receptor beta chain was counted only a few times. Antigen specificity is unknown. Naive CD4+ T cells were purified with Tregs depleted by CD25. General study results and limits: Tumor Treg TCRs overlapped most with tumor naive CD4+ cells.

After constant-region reverse-primer amplification, full-length variable regions underwent semi-nested PCR with Nested Universal Primer A. TCRdb reprocessed the 5' RACE reads via MiXCR and lists one record per CDR3 protein. The sample records just over 60,000 distinct CDR3 sequences, around 30% being singletons. The CDR3 contains 18 residues. The V gene lost 3 bases and the J gene lost 4 bases, with 24 bases spanning the gap. Looked up from germline, CDR1 is SNHLY and CDR2 is FYNNEI. The chain recombines TRBV2 with TRBJ1-2; no clear D. Material for sequencing was tumor-infiltrating naive CD4+ T cells sorted from the breast tumor. Noted subset: naive CD4+ T cells, CD4+CD45RA+CD25-. The TCR was taken from a female donor with breast cancer. CDR3 loop: CASSEYTDHPQDSYGYTF. The CDR3 DNA reads TGTGCCAGCAGTGAGTACACGGATCATCCACAAGATAGCTATGGCTACACCTTC.